The entry that follows covers one TCR beta chain sequence. TCR analog templates of synthetic origin were spiked into each PCR. Clones were sequenced by immunoSEQ multiplex PCR, and TCRdb holds only the in-frame ones, with some missing. This sample yields approximately 120,000 clones, of which about 82% are seen a single time; roughly 2.4% belongs to the top ten. This record belongs to a study of PD-L1 blockade in urothelial cancer. Study-level information: Samples came from 3 weeks, at the second dose, and 6 weeks into treatment.

Looked up from germline, CDR1 is LNHDA and CDR2 is SQIVND (reference sequence). The germline V and J ends were trimmed by 7 bases and 1 base, with 14 bases remaining between them. CDR3 length: 15 amino acids. Documented time point: peripheral blood 6 weeks after treatment start. Pretreatment and on-treatment blood mononuclear cell samples were taken, totaling between 1 and 8 time points per patient. The specimen comprised PBMCs, sampled around atezolizumab (anti-PD-L1) treatment. This sequence originates from a man aged 50-60 years with urothelial cancer. The chain joins TRBV19 to TRBJ1-5; tentative D call: TRBD1 (6 bases). CDR3 protein: CASKLGQYSNQPQHF. In nucleotides, the CDR3 is TGTGCCAGTAAACTAGGACAGTACAGCAATCAGCCCCAGCATTTT.